The rows below give T cell receptor beta chains drawn from one sample of a study of blood T cell repertoires in COVID-19. Clones were sequenced by immunoSEQ multiplex PCR, and TCRdb holds only the in-frame ones, with some missing. Found here are about 160,000 clones, roughly 89% of them singletons; the top ten hold over 9%. The sequencing sample was made of peripheral blood. These receptors originate from a woman in her 70s with COVID-19, enrolled during active disease. CDR3s include the opening cysteine and the closing phenylalanine or tryptophan. D genes are given only for firm matches. Expanded clones are given a class, and other clones once, few, many or no size at all.

J,V,D,size,CDR3,DNA
TRBJ2-5,TRBV7-8,TRBD1,NA,CASSWDRGQETQYF,TGTGCCAGCAGTTGGGACAGGGGGCAGGAGACCCAGTACTTC
TRBJ1-1,TRBV5-4,NA,few,CASSLAGVDMNTEAFF,TGTGCCAGCAGCTTGGCAGGGGTCGATATGAACACTGAAGCTTTCTTT
TRBJ1-5,TRBV30,TRBD1,NA,CAWRPQGAGQPQHF,TGTGCCTGGAGACCCCAGGGGGCTGGTCAGCCCCAGCATTTT
TRBJ1-2,TRBV5-4,TRBD1,once,CASTRPIGQGPYDYGYTF,TGTGCCAGCACCCGGCCCATCGGACAGGGTCCGTACGACTATGGCTACACCTTC
TRBJ1-2,TRBV6-1,TRBD1,NA,CASSDPYRDRKYQANYGYTF,TGTGCCAGCAGTGACCCCTACCGGGACAGGAAATACCAAGCTAACTATGGCTACACCTTC
TRBJ2-1,TRBV2,NA,NA,CASGLQEYNEQFF,TGTGCCAGTGGATTACAGGAATACAATGAGCAGTTCTTC
TRBJ1-6,TRBV10-3,NA,NA,CAISDRDISYNSPLHF,TGTGCCATCAGTGACCGGGACATCTCCTATAATTCACCCCTCCACTTT
TRBJ2-1,TRBV27,TRBD1,NA,CASRPGQVSYNEQFF,TGTGCCAGCAGACCGGGACAGGTATCCTACAATGAGCAGTTCTTC
TRBJ1-5,TRBV9,TRBD1,NA,CASSAGTGGNQPQHF,TGTGCCAGCAGCGCCGGGACAGGAGGCAATCAGCCCCAGCATTTT
TRBJ2-7,TRBV18,NA,NA,CASSDSYEQYF,TGTGCCAGCTCGGACAGCTACGAGCAGTACTTC
TRBJ2-1,TRBV5-1,NA,NA,CASSLVQGTDEQFF,TGCGCCAGCAGCTTGGTCCAGGGGACCGATGAGCAGTTCTTC
TRBJ2-3,TRBV5-1,NA,NA,CASSIDRPATDTQYF,TGCGCCAGCAGCATAGACAGGCCCGCCACAGATACGCAGTATTTT
TRBJ2-5,TRBV6-5,NA,once,CASREPGEETQYF,TGTGCCAGCAGGGAGCCGGGAGAAGAGACCCAGTACTTC
TRBJ2-1,TRBV5-1,TRBD2,NA,CASSFGLAGVPSPAYSYNEQFF,TGCGCCAGCAGCTTCGGACTAGCGGGGGTCCCCAGCCCTGCATACTCCTACAATGAGCAGTTCTTC
TRBJ2-3,TRBV5-4,NA,once,CASSLGRGNTDTQYF,TGTGCCAGCAGCTTAGGTAGGGGAAACACAGATACGCAGTATTTT
TRBJ1-2,TRBV18,NA,NA,CASSPPPTVYGYTF,TGTGCCAGCTCACCACCACCGACAGTCTATGGCTACACCTTC
TRBJ2-2,TRBV27,NA,NA,CASTPGGLGELFF,TGTGCCAGCACCCCCGGGGGTCTCGGGGAGCTGTTTTTT
TRBJ1-3,TRBV27,NA,NA,CASSTGRGTHNGNTIYF,TGTGCCAGCAGTACCGGACGGGGGACGCATAATGGAAACACCATATATTTT
TRBJ1-6,TRBV19,NA,NA,CASSIPGLYNSPLHF,TGTGCCAGTAGCATCCCGGGACTATATAATTCACCCCTCCACTTT
TRBJ1-4,TRBV3-1/TRBV3-2,TRBD1,NA,CASQQGSSEKLFF,TGTGCCAGCCAACAGGGGAGCTCGGAAAAACTGTTTTTT
TRBJ2-7,TRBV20-1,TRBD2,NA,CSASVAGGPRRYEQYF,TGCAGTGCTAGTGTGGCGGGGGGGCCGAGGAGATACGAGCAGTACTTC
TRBJ1-2,TRBV7-2,TRBD1,NA,CASSPPGQGYYGYTF,TGTGCCAGCAGCCCCCCGGGACAGGGTTACTATGGCTACACCTTC
TRBJ2-1,TRBV2,TRBD1,NA,CASSGQGGEQFF,TGTGCCAGCAGTGGACAGGGGGGTGAGCAGTTCTTC
TRBJ1-2,TRBV7-9,TRBD1,once,CASSSQRRTGNYGYTF,TGTGCCAGCAGCTCTCAGCGCCGGACAGGCAACTATGGCTACACCTTC
TRBJ1-1,TRBV7-8,NA,NA,CASSLGSPNTEAFF,TGTGCCAGCAGCTTGGGCAGTCCGAACACTGAAGCTTTCTTT
TRBJ2-2,TRBV6-5,TRBD1,NA,CASRGQGSVTGELFF,TGTGCCAGCAGGGGACAGGGTTCGGTCACCGGGGAGCTGTTTTTT
TRBJ1-2,TRBV7-8,NA,NA,CASSLKPFGGIYGYTF,TGTGCCAGCAGCTTAAAACCCTTTGGGGGGATTTATGGCTACACCTTC
TRBJ1-4,TRBV27,TRBD1,NA,CASSRWTGGGEKLFF,TGTGCCAGCAGTCGATGGACAGGGGGCGGTGAAAAACTGTTTTTT
TRBJ2-5,TRBV5-6,NA,NA,CASSLGGHRETQYF,TGTGCCAGCAGCTTGGGGGGACATCGGGAGACCCAGTACTTC
TRBJ1-6,TRBV24-1,TRBD1,NA,CATSDHPPGQGRKLRSSYNSPLHF,TGTGCCACCAGTGACCACCCGCCGGGACAGGGCAGAAAATTACGGAGCTCCTATAATTCACCCCTCCACTTT
TRBJ2-2,TRBV11-3,TRBD1,many,CASEDRGPGELFF,TGTGCCAGCGAGGACAGGGGGCCCGGGGAGCTGTTTTTT
TRBJ1-2,TRBV4-1,NA,NA,CASSQDFGWSYGYTF,TGCGCCAGCAGCCAAGATTTTGGCTGGAGCTATGGCTACACCTTC